This TCR beta chain was sequenced in a study of PD-1 blockade in classical Hodgkin lymphoma. Generated by immunoSEQ multiplex PCR, the TCRdb table keeps only in-frame clones and is missing some. The profile covers about 27,000 clones, with roughly 88% appearing a single time and 6.5% to 7.5% taken by the ten largest. On this clone: Its antigen is not known.

Study-wide points: Newly diagnosed and completely responding patients shared comparable baseline diversity. Exclusion was the outcome for patients who began nivolumab under 1 year after ASCT. Repertoires differed for reasons still undefined, possibly disease activity or prior therapy.

Patients all relapsed after autologous stem cell transplantation, and there was variation in brentuximab vedotin exposure. After thawing, PBMCs were subjected to magnetic negative selection to isolate CD8+ T cells. CDR3 length equals 13 residues. V gave up 4 bases and J gave up 3 bases, with 11 bases separating them. The germline gives CDR1 SQVTM, CDR2 ANQGSEA. V is TRBV29-1 and J is TRBJ2-3; D uncertain. The clonotype originates from a human donor with classical Hodgkin lymphoma. Here the sequenced sample was CD8+ T cells from blood, taken at baseline. In DNA form, the CDR3 reads TGCAGCGTTGTAGGCCCGATGACAGATACGCAGTATTTT. It translates to CSVVGPMTDTQYF.